Presented here are 22 T cell receptor beta chains from one specimen sequenced in a study of control samples from healthy donors and cancer patients. The method was immunoSEQ multiplex PCR; TCRdb's version includes in-frame clones alone and lacks a portion of them. In the table there are about 150,000 clones, about 94% of which are singletons. Source material: blood. These TCRs come from a man aged 35-49 years in good health.

The rearrangement uses TRBV29-1 and TRBJ1-2; weak D call: TRBD1 (5 bases). Looked up from germline, CDR1 is SQVTM and CDR2 is ANQGSEA. This CDR3 spans 15 amino acids. Trimming removed 6 bases from V and 2 bases from J, with 19 bases in between. The chain's CDR3 is CSVGGGSLPNYGYTF. DNA of the CDR3: TGCAGCGTCGGGGGGGGGTCCTTACCCAACTATGGCTACACCTTC.

This chain connects TRBV7-3 to TRBJ1-1, with TRBD1 matching over 7 bases. CDR1 is SGHTA, CDR2 FQGTGA, per germline. Trimming removed 5 bases from V and 3 bases from J; junction bases left unmatched: 6. The CDR3 is made up of 14 amino acids. CDR3: CASSLQGFDTEAFF. The CDR3 bases are TGTGCCAGCAGCCTACAGGGGTTTGACACTGAAGCTTTCTTT.

The J gene is TRBJ1-2, the V gene TRBV3-1 (or the pseudogene TRBV3-2); 7 nucleotides match TRBD1. CDR1 LGHDT and CDR2 YNNKEL come from the germline V gene (reference sequence). CDR3 size: 15 residues. V lost 4 bases to trimming and J lost 4 bases; unmatched junction nucleotides: 9. This CDR3 is CASSPPGQAPYGYTF. The CDR3 coding sequence is TGTGCCAGCAGCCCCCCCGGACAGGCACCCTATGGCTACACCTTC.

CDR3 protein: CASSLGQGVGQETQYF. CDR3 DNA sequence: TGTGCCAGCAGCTTGGGGCAGGGCGTGGGGCAAGAGACCCAGTACTTC. The V gene is TRBV5-5, the J gene TRBJ2-5, with a weak D call TRBD1 (5 bases). Deletions cut 0 bases from V and 2 bases from J, with 14 bases between. CDR1 is SGHKS, CDR2 YYEKEE, per germline (reference sequence). This CDR3 has 16 residues.

In the case of this clone: The same CDR3 is also encoded by other DNA sequences in this sample. V is TRBV28 and J is TRBJ2-7; D remains unclear. The CDR3 contains 11 residues. Germline values: CDR1 MDHEN, CDR2 SYDVKM. Trimming shortened V by 3 bases and J by 4 bases, and 4 bases separated the two germline ends. CDR3 region: CASSLRYEQYF. CDR3 DNA sequence: TGTGCCAGCAGTTTGAGGTACGAGCAGTACTTC.

The rearrangement links TRBV9 to TRBJ1-2; 7 bases line up with TRBD1. The CDR3 length is 13 residues. V trimming: 4 bases; J trimming: 6 bases; junction bases outside the gene matches: 6. Germline-derived CDR1 and CDR2 are SGDLS and YYNGEE. This CDR3 reads CASSKGQLDGYTF. The CDR3 DNA reads TGTGCCAGCAGCAAGGGACAGCTCGATGGCTACACCTTC.

The rearrangement links TRBV5-1 to TRBJ2-3; 13 bases match TRBD2. Germline lookup yields CDR1 SGHRS and CDR2 YFSETQ. Trimming at V came to 7 bases and at J to 2 bases, leaving 4 bases not matched to a gene. The CDR3 extends over 15 amino acids. CDR3 amino acids: CASGGLAGATDTQYF. The CDR3 DNA follows: TGCGCCAGCGGAGGACTAGCGGGGGCCACAGATACGCAGTATTTT.

The genes are TRBV28 and TRBJ1-2; 11 nucleotides agree with TRBD1. Per germline, CDR1 MDHEN and CDR2 SYDVKM. V was pared by 6 bases and J by 8 bases, with 11 bases of the junction left unmatched. The CDR3 sequence is 15 residues long. The DNA for the CDR3 is TGTGCCAGCAGGTTAACCGGGACAGGGGGATCCGGCTACACCTTC. This codes for CASRLTGTGGSGYTF.

The J gene is TRBJ1-1, the V gene TRBV27; 7 bases agree with TRBD1. This CDR3 comprises 13 residues. Trimming cost V 5 bases and J 6 bases; bases outside gene matches: 6. The germline CDR1 and CDR2 sequences are MNHEY and SMNVEV (reference sequence). For the CDR3, the DNA is TGTGCCAGCAGTCTCAGGGGGGTGTCTGAAGCTTTCTTT. Translation gives CASSLRGVSEAFF.

V gene TRBV12-5 combines with J gene TRBJ1-1; D not resolved. The CDR3 runs 12 residues. V lost 1 base to trimming and J lost 4 bases, with 4 bases between them. CDR1 is LGHNT and CDR2 is FRNRAP in the germline V gene. The DNA for the CDR3 is TGTGCTAGTGGTTTGGGGCCCACTGAAGCTTTCTTT. As protein: CASGLGPTEAFF.

The gene calls are TRBV4-1 and TRBJ2-1; D uncertain. CDR3 size: 12 residues. V lost 8 bases to trimming and J lost 5 bases, with 10 bases between them. Looked up from germline, CDR1 is MGHRA and CDR2 is YSYEKL. The DNA of the CDR3 is TGCGCCAGCGGTACAGTCAACAATGAGCAGTTCTTC. Translation gives CASGTVNNEQFF.

The rearrangement uses TRBV28 and TRBJ1-2; the D is unclear. Trimming removed 5 bases at V and 8 bases at J, with 9 bases between. Germline values: CDR1 MDHEN, CDR2 SYDVKM. This CDR3 region has 11 residues. CDR3 nucleotides: TGTGCCAGCAGTCATCAATGGGGCTACACCTTC. The encoded protein is CASSHQWGYTF.

Here the CDR3 reads CASSLGGPSSYNEQFF. The DNA of the CDR3 is TGTGCCAGCAGTTTAGGGGGGCCGAGCTCCTACAATGAGCAGTTCTTC. The chain recombines TRBV27 with TRBJ2-1; either TRBD1 or TRBD2 may supply D (6 bases each). V was trimmed by 2 bases and J by 0 bases, leaving 11 bases between them. This CDR3 region has 16 residues. Germline lookup yields CDR1 MNHEY and CDR2 SMNVEV (reference sequence).

The gene calls are TRBV6-6 and TRBJ1-2; 7 bases are a match to TRBD1. Trimming removed 5 bases from V and 0 bases from J; junction bases left unmatched: 3. CDR1 and CDR2 from the germline V gene are MNHNY and SVGAGI (reference sequence). The CDR3 is 14 amino acids. The CDR3 reads CASSPQGPNYGYTF. The CDR3 DNA follows: TGTGCCAGCAGTCCACAGGGGCCTAACTATGGCTACACCTTC.

V usage is TRBV15 and J usage is TRBJ1-2; D may be TRBD1 (6 bases). The CDR3 runs to 14 residues. Trimming cost V 0 bases and J 4 bases, with 9 bases left between them. Germline V gene data show CDR1 as LNHNV and CDR2 as YYDKDF (reference sequence). CDR3 in DNA: TGTGCCACCAGCAGAGAAGACAGGCTCTATGGCTACACCTTC. Its translation: CATSREDRLYGYTF.

The V gene is TRBV6-4, the J gene TRBJ1-1; no definite D call. Trimming took 3 bases from V and 4 from J, leaving 12 bases between them. The germline CDR1 and CDR2 sequences are MRHNA and SNTAGT. The CDR3 covers 14 residues. In nucleotides, the CDR3 is TGTGCCAGCAGTGAAAGAGCTCGGGGCACTGAAGCTTTCTTT. It translates to CASSERARGTEAFF.

This rearrangement joins TRBV3-1 (or the pseudogene TRBV3-2) to TRBJ2-1; no definite D call. CDR3 size: 17 residues. Germline CDR1 LGHDT, CDR2 YNNKEL (reference sequence). V was pared by 3 bases and J by 0 bases, with 15 bases between. This chain's CDR3 is CASSQDHPHRSYNEQFF. As DNA, the CDR3 is TGTGCCAGCAGCCAGGACCACCCCCACCGCTCCTACAATGAGCAGTTCTTC.

Only one count was recorded for this clone. The V gene is TRBV13, the J gene TRBJ1-2; TRBD1 matches at 9 bases. V was pared by 3 bases and J by 6 bases, with 5 bases of the junction left unmatched. CDR1 PRHDT and CDR2 FYEKMQ come from the germline V gene (reference sequence). This CDR3 is 14 amino acids long. As DNA, the CDR3 is TGTGCCAGCAGCTTGGGACAGGGACAGAATGGCTACACCTTC. This sequence encodes CASSLGQGQNGYTF.

V gene TRBV5-6 combines with J gene TRBJ1-4; D might be TRBD1 (5 bases). The CDR3 contains 15 residues. Germline V CDR1 and CDR2: SGHDT, YYEEEE. Trimming stripped 5 bases from V and 4 bases from J, with 15 bases between. CDR3 sequence: CASSRRGGGNEKLFF. The CDR3 DNA reads TGTGCCAGCAGTCGAAGGGGCGGGGGTAATGAAAAACTGTTTTTT.

Points on this clone: The sample carries other DNA sequences with the same CDR3. This chain joins TRBV12-3 or TRBV12-4 and TRBJ1-5; D remains unclear. Trimming pared 3 bases from V and 7 bases from J, leaving 10 bases between. This CDR3 contains 13 residues. Here the CDR3 DNA reads TGTGCCAGCAGTTTTACCGGGAACCAGCCCCAGCATTTT. Amino acid sequence: CASSFTGNQPQHF.

This clone was observed a single time. The V and J genes are TRBV28 and TRBJ1-6; the match to TRBD1 covers 8 bases. V shed 6 bases and J 10 bases; nucleotides not matched to a gene: 14. The CDR3 consists of 16 residues. Looked up from germline, CDR1 is MDHEN and CDR2 is SYDVKM. DNA of the CDR3: TGTGCCAGCAGAACCCCCCTGACAGGGGTAAAATCACCCCTCCACTTT. Its protein is CASRTPLTGVKSPLHF.

This chain connects TRBV28 to TRBJ1-1, with 8 bases fitting TRBD1. The CDR3 sequence is 15 residues long. With V trimmed by 3 bases and J by 1 base, 4 bases remained unmatched. CDR1 is MDHEN, CDR2 SYDVKM, per germline. For the CDR3, the DNA is TGTGCCAGCAGTTTCTCAGGGGGCGGGAACACTGAAGCTTTCTTT. Encoded protein: CASSFSGGGNTEAFF.